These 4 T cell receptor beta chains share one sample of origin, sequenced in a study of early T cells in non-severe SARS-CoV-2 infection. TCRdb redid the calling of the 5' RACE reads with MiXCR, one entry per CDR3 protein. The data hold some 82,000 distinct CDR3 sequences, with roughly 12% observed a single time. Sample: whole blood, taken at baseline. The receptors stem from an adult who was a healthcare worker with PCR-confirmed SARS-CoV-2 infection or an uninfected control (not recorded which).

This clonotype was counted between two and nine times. The CDR3 coding sequence is TGTGCCAGCACCCCTAGCACAGATACGCAGTATTTT. It translates to CASTPSTDTQYF. The rearrangement links TRBV12-3 or TRBV12-4 to TRBJ2-3, with no clear D. This CDR3 spans 12 amino acids. The V and J ends lost 7 bases and 0 bases respectively, with 5 bases between them.

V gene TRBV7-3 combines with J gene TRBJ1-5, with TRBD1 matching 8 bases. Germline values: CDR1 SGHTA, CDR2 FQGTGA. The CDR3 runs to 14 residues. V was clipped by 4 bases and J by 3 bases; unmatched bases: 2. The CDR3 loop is CASSSRGPNQPQHF. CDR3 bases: TGTGCCAGCAGCTCCAGGGGGCCCAATCAGCCCCAGCATTTT. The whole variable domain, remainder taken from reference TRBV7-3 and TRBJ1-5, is GAGVSQTPSNKVTEKGKYVELRCDPISGHTALYWYRQSLGQGPEFLIYFQGTGAADDSGLPNDRFFAVRPEGSVSTLKIQRTERGDSAVYLCASSSRGPNQPQHFGDGTRLSIL.

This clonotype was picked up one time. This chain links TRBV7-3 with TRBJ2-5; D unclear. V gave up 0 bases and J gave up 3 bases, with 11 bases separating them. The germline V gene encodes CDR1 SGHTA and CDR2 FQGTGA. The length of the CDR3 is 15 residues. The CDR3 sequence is CASSLTAWTEETQYF. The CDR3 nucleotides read TGTGCCAGCAGCTTAACAGCCTGGACGGAAGAGACCCAGTACTTC.

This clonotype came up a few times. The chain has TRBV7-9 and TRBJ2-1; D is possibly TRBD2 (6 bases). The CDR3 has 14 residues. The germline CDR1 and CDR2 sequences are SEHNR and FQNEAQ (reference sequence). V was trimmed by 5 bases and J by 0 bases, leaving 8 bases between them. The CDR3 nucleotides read TGTGCCAGCAGCCCGCGGGACTCCTACAATGAGCAGTTCTTC. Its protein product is CASSPRDSYNEQFF.